The sequence of this TCR beta chain was determined in a study of cytomegalovirus exposure and HLA in healthy donors. The PCR contained 60 Vbeta and 13 Jbeta primers. This table comes from immunoSEQ multiplex PCR, and its TCRdb copy is limited to in-frame clones, with some not included. The table shows 100,000 to 150,000 clones, with around four fifths occurring only once. Trimming pared 11 bases from V and 7 bases from J, leaving 9 bases between. The CDR3 totals 10 residues. Germline values: CDR1 SNHLY, CDR2 FYNNEI. The V and J genes are TRBV2 and TRBJ2-1; no definite D call. This sequence originates from a male donor in good health and CMV-seronegative. The sample consisted of PBMCs. The CDR3 spells CASRFNEQFF. The CDR3 DNA reads TGTGCCTCCAGGTTTAATGAGCAGTTCTTC.